This T cell receptor (beta chain) was recorded in a study of identical twins. cDNA carried unique molecular identifiers, and a universal primer site was added by template switching. In TCRdb, the 5' RACE reads were re-called with MiXCR into one record per CDR3 protein. In the table there are roughly 1,500,000 distinct CDR3 sequences, around 29% of which are singletons. This CDR3 is built from 17 residues. Regarding the study as a whole: Conclusions came from cross-sectional statistical analysis, not from following the same donors. Carriage of fewer insertions was seen in abundant cord blood beta clonotypes, whereas memory repertoires showed none.

Every one of the donors was a healthy Caucasian. With regard to this clonotype: The antigen is undetermined.

The TCR was taken from a newborn girl in good health. The specimen sequenced was cord blood. V is TRBV21-1 and J is TRBJ1-2. TRBV21-1 is assigned pseudogene status. CDR3 sequence reads: CASSKAGLGTSNYGYTF. Here the CDR3 DNA reads TGTGCCAGCAGCAAAGCGGGTTTAGGCACTTCTAACTATGGCTACACCTTC.